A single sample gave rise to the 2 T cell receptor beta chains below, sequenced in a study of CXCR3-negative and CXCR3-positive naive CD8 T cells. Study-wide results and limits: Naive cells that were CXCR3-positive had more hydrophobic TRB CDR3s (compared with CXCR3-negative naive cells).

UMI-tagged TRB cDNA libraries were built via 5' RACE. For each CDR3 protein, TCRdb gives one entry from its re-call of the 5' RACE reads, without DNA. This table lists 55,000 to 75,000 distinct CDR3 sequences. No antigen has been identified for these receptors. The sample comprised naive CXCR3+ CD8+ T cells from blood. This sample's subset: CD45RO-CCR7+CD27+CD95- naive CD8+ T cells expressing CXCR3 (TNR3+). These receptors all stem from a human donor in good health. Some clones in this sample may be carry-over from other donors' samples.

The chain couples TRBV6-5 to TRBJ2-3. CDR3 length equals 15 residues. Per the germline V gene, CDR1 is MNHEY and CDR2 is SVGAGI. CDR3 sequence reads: CASSPERYLADTQYF.

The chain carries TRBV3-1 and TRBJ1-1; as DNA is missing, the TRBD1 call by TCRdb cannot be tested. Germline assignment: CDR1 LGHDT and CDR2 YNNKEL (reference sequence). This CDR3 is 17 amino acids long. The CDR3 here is CASSQVGTGEMNTEAFF.